The 20 T cell receptor beta chains listed next were all sequenced from one sample in a study of cytotoxic CD8 clonotypes in ibrutinib-treated CLL. TCRdb's table, derived via immunoSEQ multiplex PCR, lists solely in-frame clones and lacks some. The table records some 300,000 clones, roughly 85% of them present only once. Sequencing was performed on PBMCs, taken before ibrutinib treatment. These TCRs come from a human donor with chronic lymphocytic leukemia.

The chain carries TRBV5-4 and TRBJ2-7; no clear D. The germline V and J ends were trimmed by 0 bases and 5 bases, with 6 bases remaining between them. The germline V gene has CDR1 SGHNT and CDR2 YYREEE (reference sequence). The CDR3 consists of 12 residues. The CDR3 DNA reads as TGTGCCAGCAGCTTGGATTTTGACGAGCAGTACTTC. Encoded protein: CASSLDFDEQYF.

V gene TRBV5-4 combines with J gene TRBJ2-5; D is tentatively TRBD1 or TRBD2 (5 bases each). V shed 3 bases and J shed 5 bases, with 14 bases lying between them. This CDR3 spans 14 amino acids. The germline CDR1 and CDR2 sequences are SGHNT and YYREEE (reference sequence). CDR3 sequence: CASSSTGRGETQYF. The CDR3 DNA is TGTGCCAGCAGCTCCACGGGGCGCGGGGAGACCCAGTACTTC.

This chain links TRBV4-3 with TRBJ1-1; the D is unclear. Germline V CDR1 and CDR2: LGHNA, YSLEER. This CDR3 contains 14 residues. Trimming stripped 4 bases from V and 5 bases from J, with 14 bases between. Here the CDR3 reads CASSPPGRETEAFF. CDR3 DNA sequence: TGCGCCAGCAGCCCCCCGGGTCGGGAGACTGAAGCTTTCTTT.

This clone appeared once. The chain is built from TRBV19 and TRBJ1-4; the D gene is possibly TRBD1 (6 bases). Trimming shortened V by 7 bases and J by 2 bases, and 11 bases separated the two germline ends. The germline V gene encodes CDR1 LNHDA and CDR2 SQIVND (reference sequence). CDR3 size: 14 residues. The CDR3 region is CASTGHPTNEKLFF. The CDR3 DNA follows: TGTGCCAGTACGGGACACCCGACTAATGAAAAACTGTTTTTT.

V gene TRBV7-3 combines with J gene TRBJ2-3; D may be TRBD2 (6 bases). Germline V gene data show CDR1 as SGHTA and CDR2 as FQGTGA. V gave up 3 bases and J gave up 6 bases, with 16 bases separating them. The CDR3 has 15 amino acids. The CDR3 DNA is TGTGCCAGCAGCTTGGCGGGAATCGCCCCGGATACGCAGTATTTT. The encoded protein is CASSLAGIAPDTQYF. The complete variable domain, with remaining parts taken from reference TRBV7-3 and TRBJ2-3, reads GAGVSQTPSNKVTEKGKYVELRCDPISGHTALYWYRQSLGQGPEFLIYFQGTGAADDSGLPNDRFFAVRPEGSVSTLKIQRTERGDSAVYLCASSLAGIAPDTQYFGPGTRLTVL.

This clone turned up a few times. The rearrangement uses TRBV18 and TRBJ1-2, with TRBD1 matching 10 bases. Germline V CDR1 and CDR2: KGHSH, LQKENI. The CDR3 totals 13 residues. With 8 bases clipped from V and 7 bases from J, the junction kept 7 bases outside the gene matches. CDR3 nucleotide sequence: TGTGCCAGCCGAGGGACAGGGGATAGTGGCTACACCTTC. This encodes CASRGTGDSGYTF. Full variable domain (outside the CDR3, taken from reference TRBV18 and TRBJ1-2): NAGVMQNPRHLVRRRGQEARLRCSPMKGHSHVYWYRQLPEEGLKFMVYLQKENIIDESGMPKERFSAEFPKEGPSILRIQQVVRGDSAAYFCASRGTGDSGYTFGSGTRLTVV.

The chain links TRBV5-1 to TRBJ2-1; 14 positions agree with TRBD2. J was trimmed by 4 bases and V by 3 bases; bases with no gene match: 3. CDR1 SGHRS and CDR2 YFSETQ come from the germline V gene. CDR3 length: 16 amino acids. CDR3 DNA: TGCGCCAGCAGCTCAGGGACTAGCGGGAGATACAATGAGCAGTTCTTC. Translation gives CASSSGTSGRYNEQFF.

In DNA, the CDR3 is TGTGCCAGCAGCGTATCAGGGGGGATCTACTACAATGAGCAGTTCTTC. Amino acids: CASSVSGGIYYNEQFF. The chain couples TRBV9 to TRBJ2-1; a weak D match, TRBD1 (7 bases). The ends were cut back, 1 base at V and 3 bases at J, with 14 bases in the middle. This CDR3 has 16 amino acids. CDR1 is SGDLS, CDR2 YYNGEE, per germline. Based on the CDR3 plus reference TRBV9 and TRBJ2-1, the full variable domain is DSGVTQTPKHLITATGQRVTLRCSPRSGDLSVYWYQQSLDQGLQFLIQYYNGEERAKGNILERFSAQQFPDLHSELNLSSLELGDSALYFCASSVSGGIYYNEQFFGPGTRLTVL.

This chain links TRBV5-4 with TRBJ2-1; D is perhaps TRBD1 or TRBD2 (5 bases each). Germline V gene sequence: CDR1 SGHNT, CDR2 YYREEE (reference sequence). V lost 1 base and J 2 bases, leaving 22 bases between the germline ends. This CDR3 spans 19 amino acids. The CDR3 region has the DNA TGTGCCAGCAGCTTGCCTCAAACCGGGGACCTCAGCCCCTACAATGAGCAGTTCTTC. Its translation: CASSLPQTGDLSPYNEQFF.

The sample holds a few counts of this clone. This sequence joins TRBV19 and TRBJ2-2; TRBD1 matches 7 bases. This CDR3 contains 17 residues. The junction had 13 bases not matched to a gene; V was cut back by 7 bases and J by 2 bases. From germline, CDR1 is LNHDA and CDR2 SQIVND (reference sequence). The CDR3 DNA reads as TGTGCCAGTACCCACCAGGGACAGCCCACTAACACCGGGGAGCTGTTTTTT. This gives the protein CASTHQGQPTNTGELFF.

The chain employs TRBV30 and TRBJ2-2; tentative D call: TRBD1 (6 bases). The germline V gene has CDR1 GTSNPN and CDR2 SVGIG (reference sequence). The length of the CDR3 is 14 residues. V gave up 3 bases and J gave up 4 bases, with 12 bases separating them. The CDR3 loop is CAWSLGHLTGELFF. The CDR3 DNA sequence: TGTGCCTGGAGCTTGGGACATCTCACCGGGGAGCTGTTTTTT.

V is TRBV27 and J is TRBJ2-2; possible D gene TRBD2, 5 bases. V was pared by 3 bases and J by 6 bases, with 20 bases between. CDR1 and CDR2 (germline): MNHEY, SMNVEV (reference sequence). CDR3 length: 17 residues. CDR3 sequence (DNA): TGTGCCAGCAGTTTCCTATCCGGGGATCGTAACGCCGGGGAGCTGTTTTTT. Amino acids: CASSFLSGDRNAGELFF.

This chain links TRBV4-2 with TRBJ2-7; D unclear. The V and J ends lost 2 bases and 4 bases respectively, with 9 bases between them. There are 13 residues in the CDR3. Looked up from germline, CDR1 is LGHNA and CDR2 is YNFKEQ. The CDR3 nucleotides are TGTGCCAGCAGCCAATGGGTCGGATACGAGCAGTACTTC. Translated: CASSQWVGYEQYF.

This clone appeared once. The V and J genes are TRBV10-3 and TRBJ1-3; no reliable D call. This CDR3 is 15 amino acids long. The germline CDR1 and CDR2 sequences are ENHRY and SYGVKD. Trimming left V 4 bases short and J 7 bases short, with 17 bases between. The CDR3 DNA sequence: TGTGCCATCAGTGGAGGCGGAACTGAGGCGAACACCATATATTTT. Residues: CAISGGGTEANTIYF.

The rearrangement joins TRBV13 to TRBJ2-2, with 13 nucleotides matching TRBD2. V dropped 5 bases and J dropped 4; count of bases not matched to a gene: 16. This CDR3 spans 20 amino acids. CDR1 PRHDT and CDR2 FYEKMQ come from the germline V gene (reference sequence). CDR3 nucleotide sequence: TGTGCCAGCAGCACCTCTCCCGGGACTAGCGGGACGTGGGGCACCGGGGAGCTGTTTTTT. It encodes CASSTSPGTSGTWGTGELFF.

The chain links TRBV14 to TRBJ1-1; D possibly corresponds to TRBD1 (6 bases). V lost 6 bases to trimming and J lost 3 bases, with 20 bases between them. This CDR3 is built from 16 residues. Germline V gene sequence: CDR1 SGHDN, CDR2 FVKESK. The CDR3 loop reads CASSRGGGRVDTEAFF. The CDR3 DNA reads TGTGCCAGCAGTCGAGGCGGGGGGCGCGTGGACACTGAAGCTTTCTTT.

V is TRBV9 and J is TRBJ1-4; 8 bases are shared with TRBD1. J lost 8 bases, V lost 3 bases, and 12 bases had no gene match. Germline V gives CDR1 SGDLS, CDR2 YYNGEE. This CDR3 region has 16 residues. The CDR3 reads CASSATGGSSYEKLFF. The CDR3 nucleotides are TGTGCCAGCAGCGCCACAGGGGGTAGTTCTTACGAAAAACTGTTTTTT.

This clone was recorded once. V gene TRBV5-1 combines with J gene TRBJ2-7; D not resolved. Germline loops: CDR1 SGHRS, CDR2 YFSETQ. The V end lost 0 bases, the J end lost 5 bases, and 6 bases lay between the germline ends. There are 12 residues in the CDR3. This chain's CDR3 is CASSLAGHEQYF. In nucleotides, the CDR3 is TGCGCCAGCAGCTTGGCCGGCCACGAGCAGTACTTC.

This clone was counted only a few times. The J gene is TRBJ2-7, the V gene TRBV19, with D unresolved. The CDR3 is made up of 13 amino acids. Germline V gene lookup returns CDR1 LNHDA and CDR2 SQIVND (reference sequence). V was cut by 5 bases and J by 2 bases, with 10 bases left in between. The CDR3 is CASSRRATYEQYF. The CDR3 bases are TGTGCCAGTAGTCGTCGGGCCACCTACGAGCAGTACTTC.

The chain has TRBV10-3 and TRBJ1-1; TRBD1 aligns across 10 bases. J was trimmed by 1 base and V by 10 bases; bases with no gene match: 9. The CDR3 length is 15 residues. In germline, CDR1 is ENHRY, CDR2 SYGVKD. The chain's CDR3 is CATAGQGLENTEAFF. DNA for the CDR3: TGTGCCACCGCGGGACAGGGGCTTGAGAACACTGAAGCTTTCTTT.